This section outlines one T cell receptor beta chain sequence together with its context. This entry belongs to a study of OX40 agonist ivuxolimab in advanced cancers. Study in general: An agonistic human IgG2 monoclonal antibody against OX40 (CD134) was given.

Blood samples were obtained at baseline, cycle 4 day 1, and cycle 7 day 1. V was clipped by 3 bases and J by 5 bases; unmatched bases: 8. The CDR3 length is 16 residues. Germline values: CDR1 MDHEN, CDR2 SYDVKM. Data came from immunoSEQ multiplex PCR; TCRdb stores just in-frame clones and leaves some out. The table has tens of thousands of clones, 86% seen once. The TCR sequence derives from an adult with an advanced solid tumor such as melanoma, head and neck, liver or kidney cancer. The V call is TRBV28, the J call TRBJ2-5; TRBD2 agrees at 11 bases. The material sequenced was CD4+ or CD8+ T cells sorted from blood, taken in a trial of the OX40 agonist ivuxolimab. In nucleotides, the CDR3 is TGTGCCAGCAGTTTTGGTCTAGCGGGGGGCGGGGAGACCCAGTACTTC. The encoded protein is CASSFGLAGGGETQYF.